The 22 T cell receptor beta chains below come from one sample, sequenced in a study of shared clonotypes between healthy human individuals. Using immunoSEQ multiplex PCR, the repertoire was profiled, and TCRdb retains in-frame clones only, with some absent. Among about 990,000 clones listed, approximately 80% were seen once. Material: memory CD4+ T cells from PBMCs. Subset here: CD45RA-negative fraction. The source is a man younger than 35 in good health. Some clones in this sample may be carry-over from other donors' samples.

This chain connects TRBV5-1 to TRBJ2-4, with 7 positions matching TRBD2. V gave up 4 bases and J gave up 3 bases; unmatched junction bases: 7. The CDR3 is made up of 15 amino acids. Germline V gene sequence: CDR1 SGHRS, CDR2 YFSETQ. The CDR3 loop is CASSPDPGGKNIQYF. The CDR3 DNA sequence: TGCGCCAGCAGCCCGGATCCGGGGGGCAAAAACATTCAGTACTTC.

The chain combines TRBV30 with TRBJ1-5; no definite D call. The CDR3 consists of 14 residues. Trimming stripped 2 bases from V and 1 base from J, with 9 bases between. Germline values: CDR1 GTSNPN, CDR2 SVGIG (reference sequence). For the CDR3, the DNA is TGTGCCTGGAGTCCGGGGTTCAGCAATCAGCCCCAGCATTTT. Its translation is CAWSPGFSNQPQHF.

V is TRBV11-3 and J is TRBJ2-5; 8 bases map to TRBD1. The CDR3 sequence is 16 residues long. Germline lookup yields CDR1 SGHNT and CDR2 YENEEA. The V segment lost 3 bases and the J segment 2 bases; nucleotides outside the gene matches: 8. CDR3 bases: TGTGCCAGCAGCTTCTCGGGACAGGACATTCAAGAGACCCAGTACTTC. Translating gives CASSFSGQDIQETQYF.

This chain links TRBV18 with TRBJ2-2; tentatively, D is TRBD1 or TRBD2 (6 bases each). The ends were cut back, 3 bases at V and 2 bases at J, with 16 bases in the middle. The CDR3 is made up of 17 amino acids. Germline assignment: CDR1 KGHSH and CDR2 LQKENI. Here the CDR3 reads CASSPMAPGANTGELFF. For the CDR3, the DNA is TGTGCCAGCTCACCCATGGCCCCGGGGGCAAACACCGGGGAGCTGTTTTTT.

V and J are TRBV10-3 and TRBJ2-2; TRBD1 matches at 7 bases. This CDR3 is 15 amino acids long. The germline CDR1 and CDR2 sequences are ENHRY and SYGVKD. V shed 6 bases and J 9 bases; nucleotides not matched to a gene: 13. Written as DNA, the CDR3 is TGTGCCATCAGGGACGGGGACAGCCACGCGCGGGAGCTGTTTTTT. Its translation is CAIRDGDSHARELFF.

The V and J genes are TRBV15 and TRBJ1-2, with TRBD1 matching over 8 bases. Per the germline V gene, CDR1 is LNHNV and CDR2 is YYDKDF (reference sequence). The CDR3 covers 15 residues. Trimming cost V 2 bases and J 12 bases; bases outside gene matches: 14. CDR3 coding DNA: TGTGCCACCAGCAGACCGCCGACAGGGGCTTATTTACACACCTTC. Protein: CATSRPPTGAYLHTF.

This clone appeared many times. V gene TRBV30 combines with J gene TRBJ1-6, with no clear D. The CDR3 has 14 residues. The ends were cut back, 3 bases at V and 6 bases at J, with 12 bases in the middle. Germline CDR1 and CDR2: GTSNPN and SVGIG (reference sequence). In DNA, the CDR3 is TGTGCCTGGAGGAGGAACAAATCTAATTCACCCCTCCACTTT. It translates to CAWRRNKSNSPLHF.

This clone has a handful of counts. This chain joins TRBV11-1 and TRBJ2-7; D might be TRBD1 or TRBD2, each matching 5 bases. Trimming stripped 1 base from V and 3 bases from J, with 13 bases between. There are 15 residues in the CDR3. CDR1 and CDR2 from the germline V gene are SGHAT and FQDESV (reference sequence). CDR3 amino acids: CASSLGGPKGYEQYF. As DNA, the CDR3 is TGTGCCAGCAGCTTAGGGGGACCTAAGGGCTACGAGCAGTACTTC.

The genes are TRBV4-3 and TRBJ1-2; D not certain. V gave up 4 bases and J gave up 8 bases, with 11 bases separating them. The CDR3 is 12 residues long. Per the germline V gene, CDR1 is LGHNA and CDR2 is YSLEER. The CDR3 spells CASSRGRRGYTF. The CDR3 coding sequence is TGCGCCAGCAGCCGAGGACGACGGGGCTACACCTTC.

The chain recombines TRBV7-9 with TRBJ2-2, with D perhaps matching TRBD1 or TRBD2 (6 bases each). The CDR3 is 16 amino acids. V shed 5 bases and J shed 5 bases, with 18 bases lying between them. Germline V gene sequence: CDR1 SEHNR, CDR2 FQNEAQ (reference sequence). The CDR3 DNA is TGTGCCAGCAGCCCCGGGGGCGGGACGCGAACCGGGGAGCTGTTTTTT. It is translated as CASSPGGGTRTGELFF.

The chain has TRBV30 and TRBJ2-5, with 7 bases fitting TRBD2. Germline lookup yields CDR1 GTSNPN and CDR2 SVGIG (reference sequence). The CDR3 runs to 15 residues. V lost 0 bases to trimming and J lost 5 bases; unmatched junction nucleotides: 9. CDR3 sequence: CAWSVGAGIRETQYF. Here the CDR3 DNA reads TGTGCCTGGAGTGTAGGAGCGGGAATTCGGGAGACCCAGTACTTC.

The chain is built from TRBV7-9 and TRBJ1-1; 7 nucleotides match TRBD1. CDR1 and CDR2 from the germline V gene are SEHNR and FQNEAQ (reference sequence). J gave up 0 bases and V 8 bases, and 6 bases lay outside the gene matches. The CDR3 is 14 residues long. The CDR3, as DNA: TGTGCCAGCGGCAGGGGGGTTCTGAACACTGAAGCTTTCTTT. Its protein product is CASGRGVLNTEAFF.

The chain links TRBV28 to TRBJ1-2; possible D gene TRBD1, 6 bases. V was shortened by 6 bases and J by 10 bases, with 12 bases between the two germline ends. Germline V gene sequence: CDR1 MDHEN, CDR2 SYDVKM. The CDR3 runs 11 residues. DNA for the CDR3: TGTGCCAGCAGGCCAGGGGAGGACTACACCTTC. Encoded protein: CASRPGEDYTF.

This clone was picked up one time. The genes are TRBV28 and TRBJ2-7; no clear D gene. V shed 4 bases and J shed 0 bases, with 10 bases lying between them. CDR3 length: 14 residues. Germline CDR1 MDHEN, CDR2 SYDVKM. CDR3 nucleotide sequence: TGTGCCAGCAGTTCCATACATGGCTCCTACGAGCAGTACTTC. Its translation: CASSSIHGSYEQYF.

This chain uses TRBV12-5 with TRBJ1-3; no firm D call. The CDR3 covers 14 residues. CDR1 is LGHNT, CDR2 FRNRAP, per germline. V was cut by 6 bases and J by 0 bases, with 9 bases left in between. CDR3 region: CASGPGGSGNTIYF. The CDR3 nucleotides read TGTGCTAGTGGCCCGGGTGGCTCTGGAAACACCATATATTTT.

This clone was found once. The CDR3: CASSAPGLAGGPEQYF. The CDR3 nucleotides read TGTGCCAGCAGTGCCCCCGGACTAGCGGGAGGGCCCGAGCAGTACTTC. V and J are TRBV6-1 and TRBJ2-7; 15 bases fit TRBD2. In germline, CDR1 is MNHNS, CDR2 SASEGT. This CDR3 is built from 16 residues. The ends lost 4 bases at V and 6 bases at J; junction bases unmatched: 7.

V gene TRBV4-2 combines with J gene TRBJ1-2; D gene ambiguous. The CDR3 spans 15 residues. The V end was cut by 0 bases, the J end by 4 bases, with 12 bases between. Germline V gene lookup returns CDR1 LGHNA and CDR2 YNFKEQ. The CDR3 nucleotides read TGTGCCAGCAGCCAAGATCACAGTAACGGCTATGGCTACACCTTC. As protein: CASSQDHSNGYGYTF.

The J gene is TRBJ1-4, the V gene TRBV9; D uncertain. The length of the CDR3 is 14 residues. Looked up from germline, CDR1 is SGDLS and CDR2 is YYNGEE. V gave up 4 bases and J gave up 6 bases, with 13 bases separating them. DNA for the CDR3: TGTGCCAGCAGCCCGACCGGAGTCCATGAAAAACTGTTTTTT. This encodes CASSPTGVHEKLFF.

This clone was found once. The CDR3, as DNA: TGTGCCAGCAGTGAAACAGGGGGTTCGGACACCGGGGAGCTGTTTTTT. Translation gives CASSETGGSDTGELFF. The chain has TRBV6-1 and TRBJ2-2; the match to TRBD1 covers 8 bases. The CDR3 contains 16 residues. J gave up 3 bases and V 2 bases, and 5 bases lay outside the gene matches. The germline gives CDR1 MNHNS, CDR2 SASEGT.

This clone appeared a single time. For the CDR3, the DNA is TGTGCCAGCAGCTTCCGGCAGGGGGCGGGTACTGAAGCTTTCTTT. Amino acids: CASSFRQGAGTEAFF. The rearrangement uses TRBV7-9 and TRBJ1-1; 8 bases are shared with TRBD1. V dropped 3 bases and J dropped 5; count of bases not matched to a gene: 8. This CDR3 spans 15 amino acids. Germline V gene lookup returns CDR1 SEHNR and CDR2 FQNEAQ (reference sequence).

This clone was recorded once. The CDR3 coding sequence is TGTGCCAGTAGTACTCGGGATACGCAGTATTTT. It encodes CASSTRDTQYF. The rearrangement links TRBV19 to TRBJ2-3, with D unclear. The V end was cut by 4 bases, the J end by 6 bases, with 5 bases between. The CDR3 length is 11 residues. Germline V gene sequence: CDR1 LNHDA, CDR2 SQIVND (reference sequence).

The CDR3, as DNA: TGTGCCAGCAGCCCGCAGATGGGGGGGGCCTACGAGCAGTACTTC. Protein: CASSPQMGGAYEQYF. This rearrangement joins TRBV5-4 to TRBJ2-7; 7 nucleotides match TRBD2. After removal of 4 bases from V and 2 bases from J, the junction contained 9 bases not matched to a gene. CDR3 length: 15 amino acids. Germline V gene lookup returns CDR1 SGHNT and CDR2 YYREEE (reference sequence).